This TCR beta chain was observed in a study of regulatory T cells in long-lasting Graves disease. This clonotype was observed many times. Building the TCR beta libraries relied on iRepertoire HTBI primers, and CDR3 regions underwent Arm-PCR. TCRdb re-analysed the multiplex PCR reads in MiXCR, keeping a single row per CDR3 protein. The sample yields roughly 510,000 distinct CDR3 sequences, 15% to 20% seen once. Time point of the sample: newly diagnosed GD, antithyroid drugs for less than 3 months. Following extraction of RNA from PBMCs, that RNA was used to make the TCR library. These data were also filed under a second study, of T cells in Graves' hyperthyroidism and ophthalmopathy. That work contributes: Using the HTBI primer set, a first-round RT-PCR was run on the TCR CDR3.

The sequence derives from a young man with Graves disease. Here the sequenced sample was peripheral blood mononuclear cells (PBMCs), taken at new diagnosis, from a patient treated with antithyroid drugs.

The CDR3 DNA follows: TGCGCCAGCAGCTTGTCGGAGGTAACCTACAATGAGCAGTTCTTC. The encoded protein is CASSLSEVTYNEQFF. The chain combines TRBV5-1 with TRBJ2-1; weak D call: TRBD2 (5 bases). V was clipped by 1 base and J by 2 bases, with 10 bases between them. The V gene's germline CDR1 is SGHRS and CDR2 YFSETQ. The CDR3 sequence is 15 residues long.